These 27 T cell receptor beta chains share one sample of origin, sequenced in a study of T cells after yellow fever vaccination. TCRdb recomputed calls from the 5' RACE reads with MiXCR, one row per CDR3 protein. The repertoire holds 450,000 to 600,000 distinct CDR3 sequences, with roughly a sixth as singletons. The starting material was PBMCs, obtained less than 6 days after the first yellow fever vaccination. The origin of the receptors is a man aged 18 to 29 who received the YFV17D yellow fever vaccine.

The sample holds a few counts of this clonotype. The rearrangement joins TRBV11-2 to TRBJ2-1; D unclear. CDR3 size: 13 residues. The germline CDR1 and CDR2 sequences are SGHAT and FQNNGV. V gave up 4 bases and J gave up 6 bases, with 10 bases separating them. CDR3 in DNA: TGTGCCAGCAGCTCCTCCCCGGCCAATGAGCAGTTCTTC. Translation: CASSSSPANEQFF.

The chain carries TRBV6-5 and TRBJ1-2, with TRBD1 matching over 9 bases. This CDR3 contains 15 residues. The ends lost 4 bases at V and 8 bases at J; junction bases unmatched: 11. The germline V gene has CDR1 MNHEY and CDR2 SVGAGI. The CDR3 reads CASSLGTGTLEGYTF. The CDR3 DNA sequence: TGTGCCAGCAGTTTAGGGACAGGGACCCTCGAAGGCTACACCTTC.

The CDR3 spells CASSQAWSSTTDTQYF. As DNA, the CDR3 is TGCGCCAGCAGCCAAGCTTGGTCTAGCACAACAGATACGCAGTATTTT. This chain uses TRBV4-3 with TRBJ2-3; a weak D match, TRBD2 (5 bases). Trimming shortened V by 1 base and J by 3 bases, and 14 bases separated the two germline ends. CDR1 and CDR2 from the germline V gene are LGHNA and YSLEER. The CDR3 runs to 16 residues.

This chain connects TRBV12-3 or TRBV12-4 to TRBJ2-5; the D is unclear. V dropped 2 bases and J dropped 4 bases, with 20 bases sitting between them. The CDR3 covers 17 residues. The CDR3 protein is CASSLKVREGPGETQYF. The CDR3 region has the DNA TGTGCCAGCAGTTTAAAGGTTCGTGAAGGGCCTGGAGAGACCCAGTACTTC.

The sample holds many counts of this clonotype. V is TRBV5-1 and J is TRBJ1-2; the D is unclear. Trimming took off 0 bases at V and 6 bases at J, with 9 bases between the two ends. The germline V gene has CDR1 SGHRS and CDR2 YFSETQ. The CDR3 runs 13 residues. CDR3 DNA: TGCGCCAGCAGCTTGGAGGTTTCCAATGGCTACACCTTC. This codes for CASSLEVSNGYTF.

This clonotype was recorded once. CDR3 region: CASSLGGPRNIQYF. The CDR3 DNA follows: TGTGCCAGCAGCTTGGGGGGGCCTAGGAACATTCAGTACTTC. This chain links TRBV5-4 with TRBJ2-4, with D possibly matching TRBD1 (6 bases). This CDR3 is built from 14 residues. Germline V lookup: CDR1 SGHNT, CDR2 YYREEE (reference sequence). V was pared by 0 bases and J by 7 bases, with 11 bases between.

This rearrangement joins TRBV11-2 to TRBJ2-3; 7 bases are shared with TRBD2. Germline CDR1 and CDR2: SGHAT and FQNNGV. The trim removed 3 bases at V and 3 bases at J, leaving 9 bases unmatched. The CDR3 extends over 16 amino acids. CDR3 in DNA: TGTGCCAGCAGCTTTGTAGCGGGCAGTGGTACAGATACGCAGTATTTT. Its translation: CASSFVAGSGTDTQYF.

V gene TRBV5-5 combines with J gene TRBJ1-4; maybe TRBD1 (5 bases). Germline V CDR1 and CDR2: SGHKS, YYEKEE (reference sequence). V dropped 2 bases and J dropped 8 bases, with 13 bases sitting between them. This CDR3 has 14 residues. CDR3 sequence: CASSFTGTLEKLFF. The CDR3 DNA is TGTGCCAGCAGCTTTACAGGCACCCTCGAAAAACTGTTTTTT.

In this sample, this clonotype turned up a few times. The rearrangement uses TRBV29-1 and TRBJ1-1, with TRBD1 matching 11 bases. CDR1 is SQVTM and CDR2 is ANQGSEA in the germline V gene. The CDR3 contains 16 residues. V was clipped by 4 bases and J by 7 bases; unmatched bases: 14. CDR3 residues: CSVAFGQGAGEDEAFF. The DNA for the CDR3 is TGCAGCGTTGCCTTCGGACAGGGGGCGGGTGAGGATGAAGCTTTCTTT.

This clonotype was recorded a few times. This sequence joins TRBV2 and TRBJ1-2; D gene unclear. Trimming cost V 6 bases and J 2 bases, with 13 bases left between them. Germline CDR1 is SNHLY and CDR2 is FYNNEI. CDR3 length equals 14 residues. The CDR3: CASSPMTQNYGYTF. The DNA of the CDR3 is TGTGCCAGCAGCCCGATGACACAAAACTATGGCTACACCTTC.

The gene calls are TRBV6-1 and TRBJ1-1; D is uncertain. V was pared by 3 bases and J by 5 bases, with 10 bases between. This CDR3 is built from 13 residues. Germline CDR1 MNHNS, CDR2 SASEGT. As DNA, the CDR3 is TGTGCCAGCAGTGAGCTTAGGTCGACTGAAGCTTTCTTT. Translated: CASSELRSTEAFF.

The chain links TRBV3-1 to TRBJ1-1; no firm D call. The CDR3 spans 15 residues. The V gene's germline CDR1 is LGHDT and CDR2 YNNKEL (reference sequence). Trimming pared 4 bases from V and 0 bases from J, leaving 12 bases between. The CDR3 DNA reads TGTGCCAGCAGCCGAAGAGAGTTTTTGAACACTGAAGCTTTCTTT. Protein sequence: CASSRREFLNTEAFF.

The chain links TRBV12-3 or TRBV12-4 to TRBJ2-7, with a possible D match to TRBD1 (5 bases). This CDR3 spans 13 amino acids. Between the trimmed V and J ends, which lost 3 bases and 6 bases, there was a span of 12 bases. Here the CDR3 DNA reads TGTGCCAGCAGTTTCGGCAGGGTATGCGAGCAGTACGTC. Amino acids: CASSFGRVCEQYV.

This clonotype occurred a few times. The CDR3 bases are TGTGCCAGCAGCGTACGTGAGACTAGCACAGATACGCAGTATTTT. This sequence encodes CASSVRETSTDTQYF. The gene calls are TRBV9 and TRBJ2-3; D is uncertain. The V and J ends lost 1 base and 0 bases respectively, with 9 bases between them. The CDR3 runs 15 residues. The germline CDR1 and CDR2 sequences are SGDLS and YYNGEE. The full variable domain, with the rest looked up from reference TRBV9 and TRBJ2-3, is DSGVTQTPKHLITATGQRVTLRCSPRSGDLSVYWYQQSLDQGLQFLIQYYNGEERAKGNILERFSAQQFPDLHSELNLSSLELGDSALYFCASSVRETSTDTQYFGPGTRLTVL.

The chain carries TRBV6-1 and TRBJ1-6; D unresolved. This CDR3 comprises 13 residues. V was trimmed by 6 bases and J by 8 bases, leaving 11 bases between them. Germline-derived CDR1 and CDR2 are MNHNS and SASEGT. The CDR3 reads CASREKLDSPLHF. As DNA, the CDR3 is TGTGCCAGCAGGGAGAAATTGGATTCACCCCTCCACTTT.

The CDR3 here is CASRPAGTSVSNEQFF. CDR3 in DNA: TGTGCCAGCAGACCCGCCGGGACTAGCGTGTCTAATGAGCAGTTCTTC. The V gene is TRBV6-2 or TRBV6-3, the J gene TRBJ2-1, with 10 nucleotides matching TRBD2. Germline V gene data show CDR1 as MNHEY and CDR2 as SVGEGT. V lost 6 bases and J lost 7; bases outside the gene matches: 12. The CDR3 covers 16 residues.

There are a few counts of this clonotype. The rearrangement uses TRBV4-2 and TRBJ2-3; TRBD2 matches at 7 bases. Per the germline V gene, CDR1 is LGHNA and CDR2 is YNFKEQ. V lost 2 bases and J lost 0; bases outside the gene matches: 11. The CDR3 runs 18 residues. The DNA for the CDR3 is TGTGCCAGCAGCCAATCACAACAGAGCGGGGCTAGCACAGATACGCAGTATTTT. It translates to CASSQSQQSGASTDTQYF.

The chain is built from TRBV12-3 or TRBV12-4 and TRBJ1-3; the D gene is possibly TRBD1 (6 bases). The ends were cut back, 5 bases at V and 4 bases at J, with 12 bases in the middle. The length of the CDR3 is 14 residues. The CDR3 reads CASSVTGQGNTIYF. The CDR3 DNA is TGTGCCAGCAGTGTAACAGGGCAGGGAAACACCATATATTTT.

Only a few counts were recorded for this clonotype. CDR3 protein: CASSPSGRGGTNYGYTF. The DNA of the CDR3 is TGTGCCAGCTCACCAAGTGGCAGGGGTGGCACTAACTATGGCTACACCTTC. J is TRBJ1-2 and V is TRBV18, with D tentatively TRBD1 (6 bases). Trimming stripped 2 bases from V and 0 bases from J, with 16 bases between. Germline V CDR1 and CDR2: KGHSH, LQKENI. CDR3 size: 17 residues.

This clonotype was seen a handful of times. The rearrangement uses TRBV18 and TRBJ1-2; TRBD1 agrees at 8 bases. The CDR3 is made up of 15 amino acids. CDR1 is KGHSH and CDR2 is LQKENI in the germline V gene. V lost 0 bases and J lost 8; bases outside the gene matches: 8. Written as DNA, the CDR3 is TGTGCCAGCTCACCACCGACGACAGGGGTCTCAGGCTACACCTTC. This translates into CASSPPTTGVSGYTF.

The CDR3 sequence: CASSKGMDSTDTQYF. CDR3 in DNA: TGTGCCAGCAGCAAAGGGATGGACAGCACAGATACGCAGTATTTT. The chain employs TRBV21-1 and TRBJ2-3. TRBV21-1 is marked as a pseudogene. This CDR3 has 15 residues.

The chain links TRBV11-2 to TRBJ2-2, with 14 bases aligning to TRBD2. The CDR3 runs 17 residues. Germline CDR1 reads SGHAT; CDR2 reads FQNNGV. Unmatched junction bases numbered 2, after V lost 1 base and J lost 4 bases. CDR3 region: CASSLVGLAGVTGELFF. In DNA, the CDR3 is TGTGCCAGCAGCTTAGTGGGACTAGCGGGGGTCACCGGGGAGCTGTTTTTT.

This clonotype has only a few counts. CDR3 DNA sequence: TGTGCCAGCAGTCCCGACCCGGGAGGAGATCAGCCCCAGCATTTT. Translation gives CASSPDPGGDQPQHF. V and J are TRBV28 and TRBJ1-5; no firm D call. Germline loops: CDR1 MDHEN, CDR2 SYDVKM. This CDR3 spans 15 amino acids. The V and J ends lost 5 bases and 5 bases respectively, with 16 bases between them.

This clonotype was detected only a few times. J is TRBJ1-6 and V is TRBV5-1, with a tentative D call TRBD1 (6 bases). The CDR3 has 13 amino acids. Trimming stripped 2 bases from V and 11 bases from J, with 11 bases between. Per germline, CDR1 SGHRS and CDR2 YFSETQ. CDR3 DNA: TGCGCCAGCAGCTTTGTTGGGGACACACCCCTCCACTTT. Translated: CASSFVGDTPLHF.

The chain carries TRBV28 and TRBJ1-2; D is undetermined. The CDR3 extends over 13 amino acids. Trimming stripped 5 bases from V and 5 bases from J, with 12 bases between. The V gene's germline CDR1 is MDHEN and CDR2 SYDVKM. The CDR3 sequence: CASSRPPLYGYTF. DNA of the CDR3: TGTGCCAGCAGTCGCCCCCCTCTGTATGGCTACACCTTC.

This clonotype appeared a few times. The chain links TRBV7-6 to TRBJ2-2; 12 nucleotides align to TRBD2. This CDR3 has 15 residues. Germline CDR1 and CDR2: SGHVS and FNYEAQ. V lost 5 bases to trimming and J lost 6 bases; unmatched junction nucleotides: 4. CDR3 in DNA: TGTGCCAGCAGCCGACTAGCGGGGGAGGCCGGGGAGCTGTTTTTT. Translated, it gives CASSRLAGEAGELFF.

This clonotype came up a few times. The chain couples TRBV4-1 to TRBJ1-5; 7 bases align to TRBD1. The CDR3 contains 14 residues. In germline, CDR1 is MGHRA, CDR2 YSYEKL. V was clipped by 1 base and J by 7 bases; unmatched bases: 4. In nucleotides, the CDR3 is TGCGCCAGCAGCCAAGCCCAGGGGGGACAGCCCCAGCATTTT. Translated: CASSQAQGGQPQHF.